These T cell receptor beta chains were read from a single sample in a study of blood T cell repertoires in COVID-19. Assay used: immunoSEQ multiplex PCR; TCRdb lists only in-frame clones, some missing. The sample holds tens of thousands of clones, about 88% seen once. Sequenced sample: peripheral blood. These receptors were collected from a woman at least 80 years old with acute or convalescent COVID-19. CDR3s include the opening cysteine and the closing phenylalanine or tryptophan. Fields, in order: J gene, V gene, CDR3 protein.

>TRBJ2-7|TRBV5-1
CASSFNGQFNEQYF
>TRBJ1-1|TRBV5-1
CASSQGTDTEAFF
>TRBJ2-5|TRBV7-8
CASAFTQGIGGTQYF
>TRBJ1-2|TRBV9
CASSVEGGGRSYGYTF
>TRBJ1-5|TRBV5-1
CASSIQGLTNQPQHF
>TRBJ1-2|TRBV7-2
CASSLPLRVGYTF
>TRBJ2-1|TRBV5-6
CASSWTGNEQFF
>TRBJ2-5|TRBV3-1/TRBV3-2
CASSQLRQETQYF
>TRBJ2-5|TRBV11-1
CASSLSLFLQETQYF
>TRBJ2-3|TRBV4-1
CASSQDPLAGGRDTDTQYF
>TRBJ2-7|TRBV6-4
CASIWEGEGYGPYEQYF
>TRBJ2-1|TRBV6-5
CASSHSGGANEQFF
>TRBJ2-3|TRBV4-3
CASSQFRGTSTDTQYF
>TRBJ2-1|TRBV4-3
CASSPGIGTHFNEQFF
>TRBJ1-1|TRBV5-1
CASSVQGSEAFF
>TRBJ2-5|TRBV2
CASGTGLLAGGLETQYF
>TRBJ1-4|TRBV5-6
CASSTGTGGSEKLFF
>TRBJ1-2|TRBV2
CASSDLVGHYGYTF